The 32 T cell receptor beta chains listed next were all sequenced from one sample in a study of T cell responses to AZD1222 COVID-19 vaccine. Here immunoSEQ multiplex PCR was the method, and the copy in TCRdb shows in-frame clones only, minus some. The sample holds about 100,000 clones; less than 90% are singletons and the top ten take around 17%. The material sequenced was peripheral blood, taken on day 0 of AZD1222 vaccination. These TCRs come from an adult in good health.

This clone appeared a single time. This chain uses TRBV27 with TRBJ2-1; no reliable D call. The CDR3 covers 15 residues. Germline V lookup: CDR1 MNHEY, CDR2 SMNVEV (reference sequence). V gave up 5 bases and J gave up 8 bases, with 19 bases separating them. CDR3 in amino acids: CASSPLDFVSDEQFF. The CDR3 coding sequence is TGTGCCAGCAGTCCCCTAGACTTTGTATCGGATGAGCAGTTCTTC.

V and J are TRBV6-5 and TRBJ1-1, with a weak D call TRBD1 (5 bases). V lost 7 bases, J lost 4 bases, and 7 bases lay in between. Germline CDR1 is MNHEY and CDR2 is SVGAGI. This CDR3 comprises 11 residues. The CDR3 DNA follows: TGTGCCAGCAATGGGGGCACTGAAGCTTTCTTT. It encodes CASNGGTEAFF.

The V gene is TRBV5-1, the J gene TRBJ1-2; maybe TRBD1 (5 bases). Trimming took off 0 bases at V and 6 bases at J, with 15 bases between the two ends. From germline, CDR1 is SGHRS and CDR2 YFSETQ. The CDR3 is made up of 15 amino acids. DNA for the CDR3: TGCGCCAGCAGCTTGGTGGGGGAAACTTGGAATGGCTACACCTTC. Its translation is CASSLVGETWNGYTF.

In its sample, this clone was seen a few times. The chain employs TRBV6-6 and TRBJ1-2; weak D call: TRBD1 (5 bases). From germline, CDR1 is MNHNY and CDR2 SVGAGI (reference sequence). This CDR3 is 15 amino acids long. Trimming stripped 0 bases from V and 7 bases from J, with 15 bases between. In DNA, the CDR3 is TGTGCCAGCAGTTACTCTTCGGGGACTCTCGGTGGCTACACCTTC. This translates into CASSYSSGTLGGYTF.

The chain carries TRBV7-9 and TRBJ2-3; D is unclear. The CDR3 consists of 14 residues. Germline CDR1 reads SEHNR; CDR2 reads FQNEAQ (reference sequence). V was trimmed by 1 base and J by 1 base, leaving 6 bases between them. CDR3 nucleotide sequence: TGTGCCAGCAGCTTAGTTCCGGGCACAGATACGCAGTATTTT. This translates into CASSLVPGTDTQYF.

The chain links TRBV5-1 to TRBJ2-7; D remains ambiguous. With 5 bases removed from V and 5 bases from J, the gap between germline ends came to 20 bases. Looked up from germline, CDR1 is SGHRS and CDR2 is YFSETQ. The CDR3 consists of 15 residues. CDR3 protein: CASRGGPTSLDEQYF. The CDR3 DNA reads TGCGCCAGCAGGGGTGGCCCGACTTCCTTGGACGAGCAGTACTTC.

This clone appeared once. The chain has TRBV4-1 and TRBJ2-3; D remains unclear. Trimming removed 1 base at V and 3 bases at J, with 8 bases between. This CDR3 region has 14 residues. Germline CDR1 reads MGHRA; CDR2 reads YSYEKL. CDR3 in amino acids: CASSQGPRTDTQYF. Here the CDR3 DNA reads TGCGCCAGCAGCCAAGGACCTCGGACAGATACGCAGTATTTT.

J is TRBJ1-2 and V is TRBV28; weak D call: TRBD1 (6 bases). Trimming cost V 2 bases and J 4 bases, with 11 bases left between them. In germline, CDR1 is MDHEN, CDR2 SYDVKM. The CDR3 covers 14 residues. CDR3 bases: TGTGCCAGCAGTTTACATGGGGGGGCCTATGGCTACACCTTC. It codes for CASSLHGGAYGYTF.

The chain has TRBV5-4 and TRBJ1-2, with D perhaps TRBD1 (6 bases). V lost 3 bases to trimming and J lost 10 bases, with 16 bases between them. CDR1 SGHNT and CDR2 YYREEE come from the germline V gene (reference sequence). CDR3 length equals 13 residues. The CDR3: CASSYTGFGDYTF. CDR3 sequence (DNA): TGTGCCAGCAGCTATACAGGGTTTGGGGACTACACCTTC.

V and J are TRBV19 and TRBJ1-3; D gene unclear. The CDR3 is 17 amino acids. CDR1 is LNHDA, CDR2 SQIVND, per germline (reference sequence). V was clipped by 4 bases and J by 4 bases, with 20 bases between them. The chain's CDR3 is CASSRGFVGYSGNTIYF. In DNA, the CDR3 is TGTGCCAGTAGTAGGGGATTTGTGGGGTATTCGGGAAACACCATATATTTT.

CDR3 sequence reads: CAWSVSSGNYNEQFF. Here the CDR3 DNA reads TGTGCCTGGAGTGTGTCCAGCGGGAATTACAATGAGCAGTTCTTC. V usage is TRBV30 and J usage is TRBJ2-1; 7 nucleotides match TRBD2. This CDR3 spans 15 amino acids. Germline V lookup: CDR1 GTSNPN, CDR2 SVGIG (reference sequence). The junction had 6 bases not matched to a gene; V was cut back by 0 bases and J by 4 bases.

The chain uses TRBV25-1 and TRBJ2-1; D assignment may be TRBD1 or TRBD2 (5 bases each). The CDR3 has 16 amino acids. The V gene's germline CDR1 is MGHDK and CDR2 SYGVNS. V was shortened by 2 bases and J by 4 bases, with 15 bases between the two germline ends. CDR3 sequence: CASSERGERLYNEQFF. In DNA form, the CDR3 reads TGTGCCAGCAGTGAAAGAGGGGAGCGCCTATACAATGAGCAGTTCTTC.

The count of this clone is one. The chain recombines TRBV4-1 with TRBJ2-1; 9 nucleotides agree with TRBD2. The trim removed 5 bases at V and 7 bases at J, leaving 12 bases unmatched. This CDR3 region has 16 residues. Germline assignment: CDR1 MGHRA and CDR2 YSYEKL. The CDR3 sequence: CASSGWWRGGRNEQFF. For the CDR3, the DNA is TGCGCCAGCAGCGGGTGGTGGCGGGGGGGCAGGAATGAGCAGTTCTTC.

The V and J genes are TRBV27 and TRBJ1-5; TRBD1 matches at 7 bases. The CDR3 runs to 14 residues. Trimming removed 3 bases from V and 5 bases from J; junction bases left unmatched: 4. The germline gives CDR1 MNHEY, CDR2 SMNVEV (reference sequence). In DNA form, the CDR3 reads TGTGCCAGCAGTTTTCAGGGGGAGGATCAGCCCCAGCATTTT. Amino acid sequence: CASSFQGEDQPQHF.

This chain uses TRBV6-1 with TRBJ2-3; 9 bases fit TRBD2. The junction had 2 bases not matched to a gene; V was cut back by 2 bases and J by 5 bases. The CDR3 contains 14 residues. The V gene's germline CDR1 is MNHNS and CDR2 SASEGT. The CDR3 DNA reads as TGTGCCAGCAGTGAACTAGCGGGGCGAGATACGCAGTATTTT. Protein product: CASSELAGRDTQYF.

This clone was recorded once. The V gene is TRBV5-1, the J gene TRBJ2-1; 7 positions match TRBD2. This CDR3 comprises 16 residues. After removal of 0 bases from V and 1 base from J, the junction contained 4 bases not matched to a gene. Germline V gene data show CDR1 as SGHRS and CDR2 as YFSETQ. The CDR3 loop is CASSLVASGSYNEQFF. CDR3 sequence (DNA): TGCGCCAGCAGCTTGGTGGCTAGCGGATCCTACAATGAGCAGTTCTTC.

The V and J genes are TRBV27 and TRBJ2-3, with TRBD2 identical over 10 bases. Germline CDR1 and CDR2: MNHEY and SMNVEV (reference sequence). Germline trimming cut 5 bases from V and 3 bases from J; bases unmatched to any gene: 8. The CDR3 length is 16 residues. The CDR3 loop is CASSLLSGRITDTQYF. CDR3 nucleotides: TGTGCCAGCAGTCTCCTTAGCGGGAGGATAACAGATACGCAGTATTTT.

The chain carries TRBV5-6 and TRBJ1-5; a weak D match, TRBD1 (5 bases). The CDR3 extends over 15 amino acids. Germline values: CDR1 SGHDT, CDR2 YYEEEE. The V gene lost 4 bases and the J gene lost 3 bases, with 14 bases spanning the gap. The CDR3 here is CASSPRGSLNQPQHF. CDR3 coding DNA: TGTGCCAGCAGCCCACGGGGGTCGCTCAATCAGCCCCAGCATTTT.

This sequence joins TRBV11-2 and TRBJ1-1; TRBD1 might be the D (5 bases). The CDR3 has 13 residues. Germline CDR1 is SGHAT and CDR2 is FQNNGV. V was pared by 5 bases and J by 3 bases, with 10 bases between. The CDR3 loop reads CASSEEGYTEAFF. For the CDR3, the DNA is TGTGCCAGCAGCGAAGAGGGGTACACTGAAGCTTTCTTT.

The sample holds one count of this clone. The chain carries TRBV19 and TRBJ1-1; 7 bases agree with TRBD1. V shed 7 bases, J shed 0 bases, and the junction held 8 bases outside the gene matches. Germline V gene lookup returns CDR1 LNHDA and CDR2 SQIVND (reference sequence). The CDR3 runs 15 residues. CDR3 bases: TGTGCCAGTAAGGGACAGTCCTCGATGAACACTGAAGCTTTCTTT. This codes for CASKGQSSMNTEAFF. Together with reference TRBV19 and TRBJ1-1, the CDR3 gives the full variable domain: DGGITQSPKYLFRKEGQNVTLSCEQNLNHDAMYWYRQDPGQGLRLIYYSQIVNDFQKGDIAEGYSVSREKKESFPLTVTSAQKNPTAFYLCASKGQSSMNTEAFFGQGTRLTVV.

The gene calls are TRBV9 and TRBJ2-3; D gene unclear. CDR3 length: 15 residues. CDR1 is SGDLS and CDR2 is YYNGEE in the germline V gene. The V end was cut by 3 bases, the J end by 2 bases, with 13 bases between. CDR3 protein: CASSAHTAVTDTQYF. CDR3 DNA sequence: TGTGCCAGCAGCGCACACACGGCGGTCACAGATACGCAGTATTTT.

With regard to this clone: This same CDR3 is encoded by further DNA sequences in the sample. This sequence joins TRBV6-5 and TRBJ2-2; D gene uncertain. The CDR3 length is 14 residues. Deletions cut 0 bases from V and 1 base from J, with 3 bases between. Germline values: CDR1 MNHEY, CDR2 SVGAGI. The CDR3 DNA reads TGTGCCAGCAGTTACTCAGGGAACACCGGGGAGCTGTTTTTT. Its translation is CASSYSGNTGELFF.

The chain employs TRBV28 and TRBJ2-7; possible D gene TRBD1, 5 bases. V was shortened by 3 bases and J by 2 bases, with 14 bases between the two germline ends. Germline V CDR1 and CDR2: MDHEN, SYDVKM. This CDR3 is built from 15 residues. The CDR3 nucleotides read TGTGCCAGCAGTTTTTCCCGGACAAGTACCTACGAGCAGTACTTC. The encoded protein is CASSFSRTSTYEQYF.

This chain joins TRBV5-1 and TRBJ2-7, with D hard to call. V shed 1 base and J shed 2 bases, with 13 bases lying between them. Germline values: CDR1 SGHRS, CDR2 YFSETQ. This CDR3 comprises 15 residues. CDR3 amino acids: CASSLSPKGTYEQYF. The CDR3, as DNA: TGCGCCAGCAGCTTGTCCCCCAAGGGTACCTACGAGCAGTACTTC.

The rearrangement links TRBV5-1 to TRBJ2-2, with no clear D. The CDR3 runs 14 residues. V lost 3 bases and J 1 base, leaving 7 bases between the germline ends. Per the germline V gene, CDR1 is SGHRS and CDR2 is YFSETQ. Here the CDR3 reads CASSSRLNTGELFF. The CDR3 region has the DNA TGCGCCAGCAGCTCAAGGCTGAACACCGGGGAGCTGTTTTTT.

The gene calls are TRBV11-2 and TRBJ1-1, with 8 bases matching TRBD1. This CDR3 region has 16 residues. Trimming removed 6 bases from V and 0 bases from J; junction bases left unmatched: 9. Germline V lookup: CDR1 SGHAT, CDR2 FQNNGV. The DNA for the CDR3 is TGTGCCAGCAGTTTGCAGGGGGCCCCCATGAACACTGAAGCTTTCTTT. It specifies CASSLQGAPMNTEAFF.

The V call is TRBV19, the J call TRBJ1-5; D is ambiguous. Germline V gene data show CDR1 as LNHDA and CDR2 as SQIVND (reference sequence). Trimming removed 4 bases at V and 6 bases at J, with 7 bases between. The CDR3 sequence is 12 residues long. The CDR3 nucleotides are TGTGCCAGTAGTAGATTCGGTCAGCCCCAGCATTTT. Translating it yields CASSRFGQPQHF.

V gene TRBV7-2 combines with J gene TRBJ2-6; D unresolved. Trimming cost V 3 bases and J 3 bases, with 3 bases left between them. This CDR3 region has 13 residues. CDR1 is SGHTA and CDR2 is FQGNSA in the germline V gene. In nucleotides, the CDR3 is TGTGCCAGCAGCTTTTATGGGGCCAACGTCCTGACTTTC. As protein: CASSFYGANVLTF.

V is TRBV11-3 and J is TRBJ1-1; 7 bases agree with TRBD1. Germline CDR1 is SGHNT and CDR2 is YENEEA. The V gene end was trimmed by 3 bases and the J gene end by 4 bases; junction bases not matched to a gene: 2. The CDR3 spans 13 residues. The CDR3, as DNA: TGTGCCAGCAGCTTTACAGGGGTCACTGAAGCTTTCTTT. Its protein product is CASSFTGVTEAFF.

This chain uses TRBV29-1 with TRBJ1-1, with 7 bases matching TRBD1. CDR3 length equals 12 residues. Germline CDR1 is SQVTM and CDR2 is ANQGSEA. V lost 7 bases and J lost 0; bases outside the gene matches: 2. CDR3 bases: TGCAGCGCCGACAGGGTGAACACTGAAGCTTTCTTT. It encodes CSADRVNTEAFF.

The V and J genes are TRBV4-1 and TRBJ2-3, with D perhaps TRBD1 (6 bases). The CDR3 is made up of 13 amino acids. V lost 1 base, J lost 6 bases, and 8 bases lay in between. The germline CDR1 and CDR2 sequences are MGHRA and YSYEKL. CDR3 in amino acids: CASSQVRGDTQYF. The CDR3 DNA reads TGCGCCAGCAGCCAAGTTAGGGGGGATACGCAGTATTTT.

This sequence joins TRBV3-1 (or the pseudogene TRBV3-2) and TRBJ2-7, with TRBD2 identical over 8 bases. CDR3 length: 14 amino acids. Germline trimming cut 3 bases from V and 2 bases from J; bases unmatched to any gene: 3. Germline CDR1 LGHDT, CDR2 YNNKEL (reference sequence). The CDR3 sequence: CASSQTSEAYEQYF. The CDR3 DNA reads as TGTGCCAGCAGCCAGACTAGCGAGGCCTACGAGCAGTACTTC.